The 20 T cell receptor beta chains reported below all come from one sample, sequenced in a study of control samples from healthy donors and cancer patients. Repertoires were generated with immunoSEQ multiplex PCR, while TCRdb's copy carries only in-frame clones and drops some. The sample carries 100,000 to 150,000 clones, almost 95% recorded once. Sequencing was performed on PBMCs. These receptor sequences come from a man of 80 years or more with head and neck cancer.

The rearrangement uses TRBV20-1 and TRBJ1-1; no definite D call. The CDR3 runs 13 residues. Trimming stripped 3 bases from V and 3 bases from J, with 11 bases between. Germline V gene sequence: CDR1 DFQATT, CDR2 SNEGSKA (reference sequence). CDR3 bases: TGCAGTGCTAGTTCGGGTAGGGACACTGAAGCTTTCTTT. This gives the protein CSASSGRDTEAFF.

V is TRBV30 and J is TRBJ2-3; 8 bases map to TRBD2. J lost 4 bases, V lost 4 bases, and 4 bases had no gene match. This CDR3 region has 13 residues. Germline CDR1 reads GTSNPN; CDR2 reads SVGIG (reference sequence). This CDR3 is CAWMSGGADTQYF. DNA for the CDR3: TGTGCCTGGATGTCCGGGGGGGCAGATACGCAGTATTTT.

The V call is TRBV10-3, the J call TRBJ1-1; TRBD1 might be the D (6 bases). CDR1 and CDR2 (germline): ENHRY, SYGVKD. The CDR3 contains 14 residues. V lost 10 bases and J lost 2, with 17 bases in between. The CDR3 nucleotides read TGTGCCACATCGCAAACAGGGCCCAACACTGAAGCTTTCTTT. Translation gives CATSQTGPNTEAFF.

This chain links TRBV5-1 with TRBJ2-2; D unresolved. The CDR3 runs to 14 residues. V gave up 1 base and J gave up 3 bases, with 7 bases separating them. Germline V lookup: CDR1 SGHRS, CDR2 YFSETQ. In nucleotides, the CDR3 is TGCGCCAGCAGCTTGTACCAACACACCGGGGAGCTGTTTTTT. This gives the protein CASSLYQHTGELFF.

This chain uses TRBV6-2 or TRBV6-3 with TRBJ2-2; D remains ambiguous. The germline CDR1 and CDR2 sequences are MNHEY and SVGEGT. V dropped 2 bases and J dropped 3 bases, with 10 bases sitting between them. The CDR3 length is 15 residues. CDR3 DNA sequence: TGTGCCAGCAGTTACCTCCAGAAGGACACCGGGGAGCTGTTTTTT. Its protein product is CASSYLQKDTGELFF.

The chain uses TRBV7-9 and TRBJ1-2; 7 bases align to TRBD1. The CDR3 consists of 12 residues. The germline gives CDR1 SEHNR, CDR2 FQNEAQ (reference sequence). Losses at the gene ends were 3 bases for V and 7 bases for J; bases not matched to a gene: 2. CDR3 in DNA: TGTGCCAGCAGCTTCGACAGGGTTGGCTACACCTTC. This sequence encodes CASSFDRVGYTF.

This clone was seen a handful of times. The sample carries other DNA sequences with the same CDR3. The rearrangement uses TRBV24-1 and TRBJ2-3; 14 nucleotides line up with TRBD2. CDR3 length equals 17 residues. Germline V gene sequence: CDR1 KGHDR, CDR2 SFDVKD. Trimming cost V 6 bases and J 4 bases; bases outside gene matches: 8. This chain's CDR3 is CATSPRTSGRFADTQYF. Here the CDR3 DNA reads TGTGCCACCAGTCCCAGGACTAGCGGGAGGTTCGCAGATACGCAGTATTTT.

The CDR3, as DNA: TGTGCCAGCAGTTTATCACGGTCCTCCTACGAGCAGTACTTC. Protein sequence: CASSLSRSSYEQYF. This rearrangement joins TRBV27 to TRBJ2-7; D not certain. Germline V CDR1 and CDR2: MNHEY, SMNVEV (reference sequence). The CDR3 loop spans 14 amino acids. V was clipped by 0 bases and J by 0 bases, with 6 bases between them.

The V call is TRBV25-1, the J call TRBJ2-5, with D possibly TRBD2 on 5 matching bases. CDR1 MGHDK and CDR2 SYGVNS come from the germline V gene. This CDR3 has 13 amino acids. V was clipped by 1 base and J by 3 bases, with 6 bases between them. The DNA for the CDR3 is TGTGCCAGCAGTGAATCCGGGGAAGAGACCCAGTACTTC. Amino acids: CASSESGEETQYF.

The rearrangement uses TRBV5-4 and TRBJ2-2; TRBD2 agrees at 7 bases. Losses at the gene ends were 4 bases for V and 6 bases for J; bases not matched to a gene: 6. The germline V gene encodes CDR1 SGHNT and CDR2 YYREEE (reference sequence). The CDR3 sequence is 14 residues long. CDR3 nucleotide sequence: TGTGCCAGCAGCCTTGCGGGAGTGGCCGGGGAGCTGTTTTTT. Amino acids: CASSLAGVAGELFF.

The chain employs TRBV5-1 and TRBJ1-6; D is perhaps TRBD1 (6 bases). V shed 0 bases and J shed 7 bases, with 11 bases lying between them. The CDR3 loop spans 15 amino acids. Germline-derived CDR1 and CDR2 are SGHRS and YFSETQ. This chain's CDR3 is CASSLGQGSNSPLHF. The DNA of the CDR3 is TGCGCCAGCAGCTTGGGTCAGGGGAGCAATTCACCCCTCCACTTT.

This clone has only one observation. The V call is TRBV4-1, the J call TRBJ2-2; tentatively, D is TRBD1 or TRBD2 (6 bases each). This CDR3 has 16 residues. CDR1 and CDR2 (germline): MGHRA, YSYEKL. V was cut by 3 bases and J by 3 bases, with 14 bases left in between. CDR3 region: CASSQYNREDTGELFF. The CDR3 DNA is TGCGCCAGCAGCCAGTACAACAGGGAGGACACCGGGGAGCTGTTTTTT.

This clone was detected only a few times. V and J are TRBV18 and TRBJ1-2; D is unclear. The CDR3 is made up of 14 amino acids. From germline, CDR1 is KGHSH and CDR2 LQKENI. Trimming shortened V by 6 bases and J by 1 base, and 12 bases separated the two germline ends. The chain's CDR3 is CASSGVTYNYGYTF. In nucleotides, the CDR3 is TGTGCCAGCTCTGGGGTTACTTATAACTATGGCTACACCTTC. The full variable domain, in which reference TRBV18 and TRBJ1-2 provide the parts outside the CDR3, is NAGVMQNPRHLVRRRGQEARLRCSPMKGHSHVYWYRQLPEEGLKFMVYLQKENIIDESGMPKERFSAEFPKEGPSILRIQQVVRGDSAAYFCASSGVTYNYGYTFGSGTRLTVV.

The DNA of the CDR3 is TGTGCCAGTATCGGGGACACTGAAGCTTTCTTT. Translating gives CASIGDTEAFF. The chain links TRBV19 to TRBJ1-1; no firm D call. The V end was cut by 7 bases, the J end by 3 bases, with 6 bases between. The CDR3 is 11 residues long. Germline-derived CDR1 and CDR2 are LNHDA and SQIVND (reference sequence). The whole variable domain, remainder taken from reference TRBV19 and TRBJ1-1, is DGGITQSPKYLFRKEGQNVTLSCEQNLNHDAMYWYRQDPGQGLRLIYYSQIVNDFQKGDIAEGYSVSREKKESFPLTVTSAQKNPTAFYLCASIGDTEAFFGQGTRLTVV.

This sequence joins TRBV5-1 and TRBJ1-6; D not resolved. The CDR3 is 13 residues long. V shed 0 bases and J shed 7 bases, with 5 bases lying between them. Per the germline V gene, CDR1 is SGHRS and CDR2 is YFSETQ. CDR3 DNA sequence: TGCGCCAGCAGCTTGGACCAAAATTCACCCCTCCACTTT. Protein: CASSLDQNSPLHF.

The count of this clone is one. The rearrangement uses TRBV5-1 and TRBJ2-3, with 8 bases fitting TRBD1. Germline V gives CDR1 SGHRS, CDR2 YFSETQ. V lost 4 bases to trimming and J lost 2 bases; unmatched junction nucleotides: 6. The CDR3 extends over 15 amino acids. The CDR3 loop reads CASSARDRFTDTQYF. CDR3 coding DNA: TGCGCCAGCAGCGCCCGGGACAGGTTCACAGATACGCAGTATTTT.

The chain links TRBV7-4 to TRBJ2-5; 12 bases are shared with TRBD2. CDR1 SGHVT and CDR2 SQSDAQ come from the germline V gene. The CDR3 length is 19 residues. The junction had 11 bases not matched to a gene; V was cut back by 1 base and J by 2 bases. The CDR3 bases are TGTGCCAGCAGCTTAGGCGGGGGGGGGACTAGCGGGTTACAAGAGACCCAGTACTTC. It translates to CASSLGGGGTSGLQETQYF.

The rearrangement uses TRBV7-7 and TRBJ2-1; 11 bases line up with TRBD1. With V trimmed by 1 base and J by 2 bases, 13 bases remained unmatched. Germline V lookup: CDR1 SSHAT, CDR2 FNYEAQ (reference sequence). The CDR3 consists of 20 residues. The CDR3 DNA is TGTGCCAGCAGCTTAGTTAATAGTGGGCCGGGACAGGGGGCCTACAATGAGCAGTTCTTC. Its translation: CASSLVNSGPGQGAYNEQFF.

CDR3 amino acids: CAWESAGLGTQYF. In nucleotides, the CDR3 is TGTGCCTGGGAATCTGCGGGTTTGGGGACCCAGTACTTC. This chain links TRBV30 with TRBJ2-5, with D perhaps matching TRBD2 (5 bases). This CDR3 is built from 13 residues. The V end was cut by 5 bases, the J end by 7 bases, with 17 bases between. Germline CDR1 GTSNPN, CDR2 SVGIG (reference sequence).

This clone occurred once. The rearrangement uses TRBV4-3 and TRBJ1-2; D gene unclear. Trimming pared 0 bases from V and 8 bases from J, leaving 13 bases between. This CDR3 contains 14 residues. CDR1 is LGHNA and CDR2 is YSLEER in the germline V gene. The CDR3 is CASSQEGRSGGYTF. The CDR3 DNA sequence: TGCGCCAGCAGCCAAGAGGGCCGTTCGGGCGGCTACACCTTC.